Listed here are 24 T cell receptor beta chains from one sample, sequenced in a study of monozygotic twins with inflammatory bowel disease. TCRdb re-analyzed the 5' RACE reads; it lists each CDR3 protein once, without DNA. This sample carries more than 300,000 distinct CDR3 sequences, with 2% to 3% going to the ten biggest clones. Sequenced: blood. The receptors derive from a human donor with ulcerative colitis or Crohn's disease, or a healthy co-twin of an affected twin (not recorded which).

The chain joins TRBV18 to TRBJ2-5; TCRdb returns TRBD1, unconfirmable since there is no DNA. The length of the CDR3 is 15 residues. CDR1 KGHSH and CDR2 LQKENI come from the germline V gene. CDR3: CASSPRTDLQETQYF. Based on the CDR3 plus reference TRBV18 and TRBJ2-5, the full variable domain is NAGVMQNPRHLVRRRGQEARLRCSPMKGHSHVYWYRQLPEEGLKFMVYLQKENIIDESGMPKERFSAEFPKEGPSILRIQQVVRGDSAAYFCASSPRTDLQETQYFGPGTRLLVL.

J is TRBJ2-2 and V is TRBV6-2 or TRBV6-3; lacking DNA, the TRBD1 call made by TCRdb goes unchecked. Germline assignment: CDR1 MNHEY and CDR2 SVGEGT. CDR3 length: 15 residues. The CDR3 is CASRPGQGNTGELFF.

V is TRBV6-5 and J is TRBJ2-7; TCRdb gives TRBD1 as the D gene, but with no DNA this cannot be confirmed. Germline CDR1 MNHEY, CDR2 SVGAGI. This CDR3 contains 16 residues. The CDR3 loop is CASSYSTGTGPYEQYF.

The gene calls are TRBV24-1 and TRBJ2-3; the TCRdb call, TRBD2, lacks DNA for checking. This CDR3 spans 14 amino acids. CDR1 is KGHDR, CDR2 SFDVKD, per germline. The CDR3 reads CATSDPLLADTQYF.

V is TRBV6-1 and J is TRBJ1-1. CDR3 length equals 13 residues. The V gene's germline CDR1 is MNHNS and CDR2 SASEGT. The CDR3 sequence is CASIKTVNTEAFF.

The chain joins TRBV7-3 to TRBJ2-3; with no DNA, the TCRdb D assignment of TRBD2 cannot be verified. The CDR3 runs 13 residues. CDR1 SGHTA and CDR2 FQGTGA come from the germline V gene. The CDR3 loop is CASKPAGTDTQYF.

The chain is built from TRBV20-1 and TRBJ2-2; TCRdb gives TRBD1 as the D gene, but with no DNA this cannot be confirmed. Germline loops: CDR1 DFQATT, CDR2 SNEGSKA (reference sequence). The CDR3 extends over 13 amino acids. CDR3 protein: CSAEYSGTGELFF.

J is TRBJ2-5 and V is TRBV5-5; TCRdb's assignment of TRBD2 cannot be checked, as there is no DNA. Per the germline V gene, CDR1 is SGHKS and CDR2 is YYEKEE (reference sequence). The length of the CDR3 is 16 residues. Here the CDR3 reads CASSRTSGGSGETQYF.

CDR3 sequence: CSASKGDSMNTEAFF. V is TRBV20-1 and J is TRBJ1-1; TCRdb outputs TRBD1, but without DNA this stays unchecked. CDR3 length: 15 amino acids. Germline CDR1 and CDR2: DFQATT and SNEGSKA (reference sequence).

The chain employs TRBV28 and TRBJ1-5; TCRdb indicates TRBD1, and absent DNA this call remains unverified. CDR3 length equals 14 residues. The germline gives CDR1 MDHEN, CDR2 SYDVKM. CDR3 sequence reads: CASSLNRGLQPQHF.

The CDR3 is CASSPPTGGPLQETQYF. The V and J genes are TRBV18 and TRBJ2-5; as DNA is missing, the TRBD1 call by TCRdb cannot be tested. CDR1 and CDR2 from the germline V gene are KGHSH and LQKENI. CDR3 length equals 17 residues. The full variable domain, completed using reference TRBV18 and TRBJ2-5, is NAGVMQNPRHLVRRRGQEARLRCSPMKGHSHVYWYRQLPEEGLKFMVYLQKENIIDESGMPKERFSAEFPKEGPSILRIQQVVRGDSAAYFCASSPPTGGPLQETQYFGPGTRLLVL.

The rearrangement joins TRBV9 to TRBJ2-2. This CDR3 has 15 residues. Germline values: CDR1 SGDLS, CDR2 YYNGEE. The CDR3 reads CASSVMVVGTGELFF. The entire variable domain, with the rest obtained from reference TRBV9 and TRBJ2-2, is as follows: DSGVTQTPKHLITATGQRVTLRCSPRSGDLSVYWYQQSLDQGLQFLIQYYNGEERAKGNILERFSAQQFPDLHSELNLSSLELGDSALYFCASSVMVVGTGELFFGEGSRLTVL.

This chain links TRBV20-1 with TRBJ2-7. The CDR3 covers 14 residues. CDR1 and CDR2 (germline): DFQATT, SNEGSKA (reference sequence). CDR3 residues: CSARGNRQPYEQYF.

This chain uses TRBV11-2 with TRBJ1-2. This CDR3 has 14 amino acids. Per germline, CDR1 SGHAT and CDR2 FQNNGV. CDR3: CASSLDYRTDGYTF.

This sequence joins TRBV7-9 and TRBJ2-3; checking the TCRdb D call of TRBD2 is not possible without DNA. Germline lookup yields CDR1 SEHNR and CDR2 FQNEAQ (reference sequence). The CDR3 has 16 residues. CDR3 in amino acids: CASSQRLAGGRYTQYF.

CDR3 amino acids: CASSPHIEAGTSEYEQYF. The chain uses TRBV7-8 and TRBJ2-7; absent DNA, TCRdb's TRBD2 call cannot be checked. CDR1 and CDR2 from the germline V gene are SGHVS and FQNEAQ. This CDR3 contains 18 residues.

The chain carries TRBV5-1 and TRBJ1-4; TCRdb's assignment of TRBD1 cannot be checked, as there is no DNA. Germline lookup yields CDR1 SGHRS and CDR2 YFSETQ. The CDR3 has 15 amino acids. The CDR3: CASSLGTSRNEKLFF.

This chain joins TRBV28 and TRBJ1-2. Per the germline V gene, CDR1 is MDHEN and CDR2 is SYDVKM. The CDR3 has 11 residues. The CDR3 sequence: CASNERNGYTF.

The chain carries TRBV7-9 and TRBJ1-2. The germline CDR1 and CDR2 sequences are SEHNR and FQNEAQ (reference sequence). The CDR3 covers 15 residues. CDR3 protein: CASSLQGGGNYGYTF.

This chain connects TRBV12-3 or TRBV12-4 to TRBJ2-7; the TRBD1 assignment by TCRdb is unverifiable without DNA. The CDR3 is 14 residues long. The CDR3 is CASTPGTGEYEQYF.

The V call is TRBV12-3 or TRBV12-4, the J call TRBJ2-7; TCRdb's D gene call, TRBD1, goes unchecked for lack of DNA. The CDR3 is 11 residues long. CDR3 region: CASSRGQEKYF.

The J gene is TRBJ2-7, the V gene TRBV6-5; there is no DNA to check the TCRdb D call of TRBD2. The CDR3 totals 15 residues. CDR1 is MNHEY, CDR2 SVGAGI, per germline. CDR3 residues: CASSYPAGGSYEQYF.

The rearrangement uses TRBV4-2 and TRBJ2-3; TCRdb's D call of TRBD1 is untestable without DNA. This CDR3 has 16 amino acids. Germline loops: CDR1 LGHNA, CDR2 YNFKEQ. This CDR3 reads CASSRGDGPSTDTQYF.

The chain employs TRBV5-1 and TRBJ2-7; TCRdb calls TRBD1, which cannot be checked without DNA. Germline V gives CDR1 SGHRS, CDR2 YFSETQ. The CDR3 contains 18 residues. CDR3 sequence reads: CASSLRGALEKKSYEQYF.